This T cell receptor (beta chain) comes out of a study of blood T cell repertoires in COVID-19. Whole-study context: Acute and convalescent COVID-19 specimens originated in the United States, Italy and Spain.

This CDR3 has 15 residues. Trimming left V 2 bases short and J 0 bases short, with 8 bases between. Germline CDR1 reads SGHVS; CDR2 reads FNYEAQ. The table lists this clone with a count of one. Assay: immunoSEQ multiplex PCR; the TCRdb copy retains only in-frame clones and omits some. The table records 100,000 or so clones, 80% to 90% of them present only once. Sequenced sample: PBMCs or T cells enriched from blood (not recorded which). This sequence was found in a woman aged 45-59 years who had recovered from COVID-19. The chain has TRBV7-6 and TRBJ1-3; D remains ambiguous. CDR3 in amino acids: CASSLLESSGNTIYF. CDR3 in DNA: TGTGCCAGCAGCTTACTTGAGAGCTCTGGAAACACCATATATTTT.